One and the same sample provided the 28 T cell receptor beta chains below, sequenced in a study of shared clonotypes between healthy human individuals. TCRdb keeps only in-frame clones here, not all; method: immunoSEQ multiplex PCR. Among about 2 million clones listed, about 94% were seen once. Cells designated naive CD8 were CD45RO-negative and were positively selected for CCR7, with terminally differentiated effector memory CD45RA+ cells excluded. Sequencing used naive CD8+ T cells sorted from blood. These TCRs come from a young man in good health.

J is TRBJ2-1 and V is TRBV13, with D hard to call. Germline values: CDR1 PRHDT, CDR2 FYEKMQ (reference sequence). This CDR3 has 12 amino acids. Trimming left V 5 bases short and J 9 bases short, with 11 bases between. CDR3 in amino acids: CASSPSGVEQFF. The CDR3 bases are TGTGCCAGCAGCCCATCTGGGGTTGAGCAGTTCTTC.

This clone was seen once. The CDR3 reads CASSPGQGGLREQYF. Here the CDR3 DNA reads TGTGCCAGCAGCCCAGGACAGGGAGGACTACGGGAGCAGTACTTC. The genes are TRBV7-9 and TRBJ2-7; 8 positions match TRBD1. CDR1 and CDR2 (germline): SEHNR, FQNEAQ (reference sequence). The CDR3 loop spans 15 amino acids. V gave up 5 bases and J gave up 7 bases; unmatched junction bases: 13.

This clone was seen a single time. J is TRBJ2-5 and V is TRBV7-6; 7 nucleotides agree with TRBD2. V dropped 2 bases and J dropped 4; count of bases not matched to a gene: 13. The CDR3 spans 17 residues. Germline CDR1 reads SGHVS; CDR2 reads FNYEAQ. The CDR3 sequence: CASSLRAASGVGETQYF. The CDR3, as DNA: TGTGCCAGCAGCTTAAGGGCGGCTAGCGGTGTAGGAGAGACCCAGTACTTC.

This sequence joins TRBV7-9 and TRBJ2-7; TRBD2 matches at 9 bases. This CDR3 is 14 amino acids long. In germline, CDR1 is SEHNR, CDR2 FQNEAQ (reference sequence). V gave up 2 bases and J gave up 6 bases; unmatched junction bases: 5. The CDR3 here is CASSLPSGTIEQYF. DNA of the CDR3: TGTGCCAGCAGCTTACCTAGCGGGACCATCGAGCAGTACTTC.

The J gene is TRBJ1-2, the V gene TRBV2; D is uncertain. Trimming removed 1 base at V and 3 bases at J, with 9 bases between. The CDR3 has 14 residues. Looked up from germline, CDR1 is SNHLY and CDR2 is FYNNEI. The CDR3 DNA sequence: TGTGCCAGCAGTGAAGGGGAGGCCTACTATGGCTACACCTTC. Its protein product is CASSEGEAYYGYTF.

The genes are TRBV27 and TRBJ2-1, with unresolved D. The CDR3 contains 14 residues. The germline CDR1 and CDR2 sequences are MNHEY and SMNVEV (reference sequence). The V end was cut by 3 bases, the J end by 7 bases, with 13 bases between. CDR3 nucleotide sequence: TGTGCCAGCAGTTTCAGCCGTCTATTGAATGAGCAGTTCTTC. This gives the protein CASSFSRLLNEQFF.

The chain is built from TRBV10-2 and TRBJ2-1; D is uncertain. Germline V gene lookup returns CDR1 WSHSY and CDR2 SAAADI. Trimming left V 5 bases short and J 0 bases short, with 8 bases between. The CDR3 is 14 amino acids. The CDR3 protein is CASSPTASYNEQFF. The DNA of the CDR3 is TGCGCCAGCAGTCCCACCGCCTCCTACAATGAGCAGTTCTTC.

The chain employs TRBV29-1 and TRBJ2-3; D is possibly TRBD2 (7 bases). This CDR3 has 16 amino acids. V lost 3 bases and J lost 1, with 17 bases in between. In germline, CDR1 is SQVTM, CDR2 ANQGSEA. The CDR3 DNA follows: TGCAGCGTTGATGAGTTGGGGGGGGCTGGCACAGATACGCAGTATTTT. It is translated as CSVDELGGAGTDTQYF.

As concerns this clone: Possible read error: a much larger clone is one base away. The same CDR3 also results from other DNA sequences found in this sample. J is TRBJ2-7 and V is TRBV6-1, with 7 bases lining up with TRBD1. Trimming took 6 bases from V and 0 from J; bases not matched to a gene: 2. The CDR3 contains 13 residues. Looked up from germline, CDR1 is MNHNS and CDR2 is SASEGT. CDR3 loop: CASSHRGSYEQYF. Written as DNA, the CDR3 is TGTGCCAGCAGCCACAGGGGCTCCTACGAGCAGTACTTC.

The chain joins TRBV5-6 to TRBJ1-4; 7 bases line up with TRBD1. V lost 1 base and J lost 0; bases outside the gene matches: 12. The CDR3 consists of 19 residues. From germline, CDR1 is SGHDT and CDR2 YYEEEE. The CDR3 region has the DNA TGTGCCAGCAGCTTGTATGAGACAGGGAGCCTTTCAACTAATGAAAAACTGTTTTTT. Translated, it gives CASSLYETGSLSTNEKLFF.

As regards this clone: Other DNA sequences from this sample encode an identical CDR3 as well. The V gene is TRBV4-1, the J gene TRBJ1-2; D might be TRBD1 (6 bases). The CDR3 is 14 amino acids. V was clipped by 1 base and J by 4 bases, with 10 bases between them. Germline V gene data show CDR1 as MGHRA and CDR2 as YSYEKL. CDR3 sequence: CASSQVGGAYGYTF. The CDR3 DNA reads TGCGCCAGCAGCCAAGTTGGGGGGGCCTATGGCTACACCTTC.

J is TRBJ2-5 and V is TRBV7-9; 7 nucleotides match TRBD1. CDR3 length: 14 residues. Germline assignment: CDR1 SEHNR and CDR2 FQNEAQ (reference sequence). V lost 3 bases to trimming and J lost 4 bases; unmatched junction nucleotides: 5. Here the CDR3 DNA reads TGTGCCAGCAGCTTCCCGACAGGGAGAGAGACCCAGTACTTC. It is translated as CASSFPTGRETQYF. The entire variable domain, with the rest obtained from reference TRBV7-9 and TRBJ2-5, is as follows: DTGVSQNPRHKITKRGQNVTFRCDPISEHNRLYWYRQTLGQGPEFLTYFQNEAQLEKSRLLSDRFSAERPKGSFSTLEIQRTEQGDSAMYLCASSFPTGRETQYFGPGTRLLVL.

The chain employs TRBV6-1 and TRBJ1-3; TRBD1 agrees at 8 bases. J lost 2 bases, V lost 6 bases, and 3 bases had no gene match. Germline values: CDR1 MNHNS, CDR2 SASEGT. There are 14 residues in the CDR3. The CDR3 spells CASSPTGAGNTIYF. The CDR3 nucleotides are TGTGCCAGCAGCCCGACAGGGGCTGGAAACACCATATATTTT.

This chain links TRBV19 with TRBJ1-1; perhaps TRBD1 as D (5 bases). V was trimmed by 4 bases and J by 3 bases, leaving 15 bases between them. The CDR3 sequence is 15 residues long. CDR1 is LNHDA and CDR2 is SQIVND in the germline V gene (reference sequence). CDR3 loop: CASSRAEEGDTEAFF. CDR3 DNA: TGTGCCAGTAGTAGAGCGGAGGAAGGGGACACTGAAGCTTTCTTT.

The chain uses TRBV7-9 and TRBJ2-3; 11 positions match TRBD2. This CDR3 is 19 amino acids long. V trimming: 5 bases; J trimming: 0 bases; junction bases outside the gene matches: 13. In germline, CDR1 is SEHNR, CDR2 FQNEAQ (reference sequence). CDR3: CASSPELAGDPSSTDTQYF. The CDR3 DNA sequence: TGTGCCAGCAGCCCCGAACTAGCGGGGGACCCTTCGAGCACAGATACGCAGTATTTT. Based on the CDR3 plus reference TRBV7-9 and TRBJ2-3, the full variable domain is DTGVSQNPRHKITKRGQNVTFRCDPISEHNRLYWYRQTLGQGPEFLTYFQNEAQLEKSRLLSDRFSAERPKGSFSTLEIQRTEQGDSAMYLCASSPELAGDPSSTDTQYFGPGTRLTVL.

The V gene is TRBV29-1, the J gene TRBJ2-7; no clear D. This CDR3 contains 11 residues. V lost 5 bases and J lost 5, with 10 bases in between. The V gene's germline CDR1 is SQVTM and CDR2 ANQGSEA. In DNA form, the CDR3 reads TGCAGCGTTCTGAAAATGAACGAGCAGTACTTC. It is translated as CSVLKMNEQYF.

This clone appeared a single time. The chain uses TRBV4-1 and TRBJ2-1; 10 nucleotides agree with TRBD2. CDR3 length: 16 residues. The ends lost 4 bases at V and 0 bases at J; junction bases unmatched: 3. The germline V gene has CDR1 MGHRA and CDR2 YSYEKL. For the CDR3, the DNA is TGCGCCAGCAGCCTAGCGGGGGGAAGCTCCTACAATGAGCAGTTCTTC. Protein sequence: CASSLAGGSSYNEQFF.

The gene calls are TRBV29-1 and TRBJ2-2, with TRBD1 matching over 7 bases. The length of the CDR3 is 13 residues. In germline, CDR1 is SQVTM, CDR2 ANQGSEA. Germline trimming cut 7 bases from V and 5 bases from J; bases unmatched to any gene: 7. The CDR3 loop reads CSATGDGTGELFF. In nucleotides, the CDR3 is TGCAGCGCAACAGGGGATGGGACCGGGGAGCTGTTTTTT.

The V gene is TRBV7-3, the J gene TRBJ2-7, with D possibly TRBD2 on 6 matching bases. V was pared by 5 bases and J by 3 bases, with 11 bases between. Germline CDR1 and CDR2: SGHTA and FQGTGA. This CDR3 has 13 residues. The CDR3 region is CASSMGLGYEQYF. The CDR3 region has the DNA TGTGCCAGCAGCATGGGACTGGGCTACGAGCAGTACTTC.

The genes are TRBV25-1 and TRBJ1-5; D remains ambiguous. V gave up 3 bases and J gave up 4 bases, with 7 bases separating them. The CDR3 has 13 residues. Germline V lookup: CDR1 MGHDK, CDR2 SYGVNS. CDR3 bases: TGTGCCAGCAGTGACGGGAGGAATCAGCCCCAGCATTTT. It specifies CASSDGRNQPQHF.

The rearrangement links TRBV5-5 to TRBJ2-7; D remains unclear. Germline CDR1 reads SGHKS; CDR2 reads YYEKEE (reference sequence). The CDR3 is made up of 14 amino acids. Trimming took 6 bases from V and 0 from J, leaving 13 bases between them. This chain's CDR3 is CASIPLLHSYEQYF. The CDR3 bases are TGTGCCAGCATCCCTTTACTCCACTCCTACGAGCAGTACTTC.

The chain employs TRBV6-5 and TRBJ2-7; D not certain. With 2 bases removed from V and 2 bases from J, the gap between germline ends came to 16 bases. Germline CDR1 is MNHEY and CDR2 is SVGAGI. The CDR3 covers 16 residues. In DNA, the CDR3 is TGTGCCAGCAGTTACAACCTGAGGACCATAACCTACGAGCAGTACTTC. Amino acid sequence: CASSYNLRTITYEQYF.

The J gene is TRBJ1-4, the V gene TRBV28; 7 nucleotides match TRBD1. This CDR3 has 17 amino acids. The germline gives CDR1 MDHEN, CDR2 SYDVKM. V trimming: 2 bases; J trimming: 6 bases; junction bases outside the gene matches: 12. The CDR3 region has the DNA TGTGCCAGCAGTTTAGAGGGACAGCTAACGGCTTATGAAAAACTGTTTTTT. This encodes CASSLEGQLTAYEKLFF.

The chain employs TRBV6-1 and TRBJ2-7; 7 nucleotides align to TRBD2. The length of the CDR3 is 15 residues. CDR1 is MNHNS, CDR2 SASEGT, per germline. V dropped 3 bases and J dropped 5; count of bases not matched to a gene: 10. The CDR3 DNA sequence: TGTGCCAGCAGTGACATGCGCGGGGGAATCCACGAGCAGTACTTC. The encoded protein is CASSDMRGGIHEQYF.

This rearrangement joins TRBV4-1 to TRBJ2-5, with 9 bases identical to TRBD1. This CDR3 has 15 residues. The V gene end was trimmed by 4 bases and the J gene end by 0 bases; junction bases not matched to a gene: 3. CDR1 and CDR2 (germline): MGHRA, YSYEKL. CDR3 DNA: TGCGCCAGCAGCCGGCGGGACAGGGACCAAGAGACCCAGTACTTC. Its protein product is CASSRRDRDQETQYF.

On this clone: Other DNA sequences within the sample encode an identical CDR3. The rearrangement joins TRBV7-9 to TRBJ2-5; D perhaps matches TRBD1 (6 bases). This CDR3 is built from 14 residues. V lost 1 base and J lost 2, with 8 bases in between. Per the germline V gene, CDR1 is SEHNR and CDR2 is FQNEAQ (reference sequence). This chain's CDR3 is CASSLGGLQETQYF. Here the CDR3 DNA reads TGTGCCAGCAGCTTAGGGGGGCTTCAAGAGACCCAGTACTTC.

The chain joins TRBV7-8 to TRBJ2-7, with a possible D match to TRBD1 (5 bases). The V gene lost 2 bases and the J gene lost 5 bases, with 19 bases spanning the gap. CDR3 size: 16 residues. Per germline, CDR1 SGHVS and CDR2 FQNEAQ. CDR3 DNA sequence: TGTGCCAGCAGCTTACATCAACAGGCTAGAAGCGACGAGCAGTACTTC. It codes for CASSLHQQARSDEQYF. Variable domain in full (rest from reference TRBV7-8 and TRBJ2-7): GAGVSQSPRYKVAKRGQDVALRCDPISGHVSLFWYQQALGQGPEFLTYFQNEAQLDKSGLPSDRFFAERPEGSVSTLKIQRTQQEDSAVYLCASSLHQQARSDEQYFGPGTRLTVT.

V is TRBV13 and J is TRBJ2-7; TRBD2 matches at 11 bases. This CDR3 is built from 16 residues. CDR1 is PRHDT and CDR2 is FYEKMQ in the germline V gene (reference sequence). The ends lost 4 bases at V and 4 bases at J; junction bases unmatched: 9. The CDR3 DNA is TGTGCCAGCAGCTCCTCCGGGACTAGCGGCATTTACGAGCAGTACTTC. Translated: CASSSSGTSGIYEQYF.